These 32 T cell receptor beta chains share one sample of origin, sequenced in a study of blood T cell repertoires in COVID-19. Data came from immunoSEQ multiplex PCR; TCRdb stores just in-frame clones and leaves some out. In the table there are about 390,000 clones, just under 90% of which are singletons. The specimen sequenced was PBMCs or T cells enriched from blood (not recorded which). These receptors came from a woman between 45 and 60 years old who had recovered from COVID-19.

The chain combines TRBV28 with TRBJ1-2; a weak D match, TRBD1 (6 bases). From germline, CDR1 is MDHEN and CDR2 SYDVKM. The V end was cut by 1 base, the J end by 4 bases, with 7 bases between. The CDR3 has 13 residues. The DNA of the CDR3 is TGTGCCAGCAGTTTATCAGGGGCCTATGGCTACACCTTC. It is translated as CASSLSGAYGYTF.

This chain joins TRBV13 and TRBJ2-5, with TRBD2 identical over 8 bases. Germline-derived CDR1 and CDR2 are PRHDT and FYEKMQ (reference sequence). The junction had 9 bases not matched to a gene; V was cut back by 4 bases and J by 5 bases. The CDR3 length is 15 residues. The CDR3 loop reads CASSSGLVTPETQYF. In DNA, the CDR3 is TGTGCCAGCAGCTCGGGACTAGTTACGCCCGAGACCCAGTACTTC.

The V and J genes are TRBV7-6 and TRBJ1-2; D may be TRBD1 (5 bases). The CDR3 length is 14 residues. Trimming cost V 5 bases and J 4 bases, with 14 bases left between them. From germline, CDR1 is SGHVS and CDR2 FNYEAQ. The CDR3 loop reads CASSVQGGAYGYTF. The CDR3 nucleotides read TGTGCCAGCAGCGTCCAGGGCGGGGCCTATGGCTACACCTTC.

This clone was counted a few times. V gene TRBV6-5 combines with J gene TRBJ2-7, with 9 bases matching TRBD1. Losses at the gene ends were 10 bases for V and 4 bases for J; bases not matched to a gene: 2. The CDR3 sequence is 11 residues long. CDR1 MNHEY and CDR2 SVGAGI come from the germline V gene. The CDR3 DNA sequence: TGTGCCAACGGACAGGGGTACGAGCAGTACTTC. Translated: CANGQGYEQYF.

This clone was counted a few times. The chain employs TRBV18 and TRBJ1-5, with D uncertain. CDR3 length: 14 amino acids. Trimming left V 2 bases short and J 7 bases short, with 12 bases between. Germline CDR1 and CDR2: KGHSH and LQKENI. The DNA of the CDR3 is TGTGCCAGCTCACCAGCTGGAGGGAGACAGCCCCAGCATTTT. It translates to CASSPAGGRQPQHF.

The rearrangement links TRBV5-6 to TRBJ2-3; TRBD2 aligns across 9 bases. V was pared by 0 bases and J by 3 bases, with 2 bases of the junction left unmatched. There are 15 residues in the CDR3. Germline loops: CDR1 SGHDT, CDR2 YYEEEE. The CDR3 protein is CASSLVSGGTDTQYF. The CDR3 DNA reads as TGTGCCAGCAGCTTGGTCAGCGGGGGGACAGATACGCAGTATTTT.

This clone was picked up one time. The chain couples TRBV6-1 to TRBJ1-2; weak D call: TRBD1 (6 bases). The CDR3 totals 15 residues. CDR1 and CDR2 (germline): MNHNS, SASEGT. Trimming cost V 0 bases and J 7 bases, with 15 bases left between them. CDR3 coding DNA: TGTGCCAGCAGTGAAGCGCTTCTACAGGGTAGTGGCTACACCTTC. It encodes CASSEALLQGSGYTF.

The V gene is TRBV7-2, the J gene TRBJ1-1; D may be TRBD1 (5 bases). V was shortened by 1 base and J by 5 bases, with 14 bases between the two germline ends. Germline CDR1 SGHTA, CDR2 FQGNSA. The CDR3 loop spans 15 amino acids. CDR3 nucleotide sequence: TGTGCCAGCAGCTTAGTGGGACTCCCCTTAACTGAAGCTTTCTTT. Encoded protein: CASSLVGLPLTEAFF.

The rearrangement joins TRBV2 to TRBJ1-2; weak D call: TRBD1 (5 bases). Germline CDR1 is SNHLY and CDR2 is FYNNEI. V lost 1 base and J lost 4, with 7 bases in between. This CDR3 has 13 residues. CDR3: CASSEDRSYGYTF. The CDR3 coding sequence is TGTGCCAGCAGTGAAGACAGGAGCTATGGCTACACCTTC.

V and J are TRBV6-5 and TRBJ2-7, with 7 bases aligning to TRBD1. CDR1 and CDR2 (germline): MNHEY, SVGAGI. This CDR3 is 13 amino acids long. Losses at the gene ends were 10 bases for V and 0 bases for J; bases not matched to a gene: 6. The CDR3: CATSRDSSYEQYF. The CDR3 DNA reads TGTGCCACCAGCCGGGACAGCTCCTACGAGCAGTACTTC.

The V call is TRBV28, the J call TRBJ1-5, with D uncertain. CDR3 size: 12 residues. V lost 4 bases, J lost 5 bases, and 6 bases lay in between. The germline V gene encodes CDR1 MDHEN and CDR2 SYDVKM. Here the CDR3 reads CASSSVDQPQHF. CDR3 in DNA: TGTGCCAGCAGTTCTGTCGATCAGCCCCAGCATTTT.

This chain uses TRBV5-8 with TRBJ1-1; no clear D. CDR3 length: 14 residues. V was shortened by 0 bases and J by 4 bases, with 10 bases between the two germline ends. CDR1 SGHTS and CDR2 YDEGEE come from the germline V gene. The CDR3 coding sequence is TGTGCCAGCAGCTTGGGTTGGGGAGGCACTGAAGCTTTCTTT. Translated, it gives CASSLGWGGTEAFF. Together with reference TRBV5-8 and TRBJ1-1, the CDR3 gives the full variable domain: EAGVTQSPTHLIKTRGQQATLRCSPISGHTSVYWYQQALGLGLQFLLWYDEGEERNRGNFPPRFSGRQFPNYSSELNVNALELEDSALYLCASSLGWGGTEAFFGQGTRLTVV.

V and J are TRBV19 and TRBJ1-6; 8 bases are shared with TRBD1. Germline CDR1 LNHDA, CDR2 SQIVND (reference sequence). The CDR3 has 17 amino acids. V shed 1 base, J shed 4 bases, and the junction held 6 bases outside the gene matches. The CDR3 region is CASSIAGGDGYNSPLHF. The DNA for the CDR3 is TGTGCCAGTAGTATAGCAGGGGGCGACGGGTATAATTCACCCCTCCACTTT.

The chain recombines TRBV9 with TRBJ1-1; no clear D. Germline CDR1 and CDR2: SGDLS and YYNGEE. V gave up 0 bases and J gave up 5 bases, with 11 bases separating them. The CDR3 has 14 residues. Here the CDR3 reads CASSVARGGTEAFF. The CDR3 bases are TGTGCCAGCAGCGTAGCTCGAGGAGGAACTGAAGCTTTCTTT.

V and J are TRBV19 and TRBJ1-6, with a tentative D call TRBD1 (5 bases). The CDR3 covers 15 residues. CDR1 LNHDA and CDR2 SQIVND come from the germline V gene (reference sequence). V was pared by 1 base and J by 3 bases, with 7 bases between. The DNA for the CDR3 is TGTGCCAGTAGTATAGTCGGGGGCTATAATTCACCCCTCCACTTT. This codes for CASSIVGGYNSPLHF.

This chain links TRBV5-5 with TRBJ1-6; D may be TRBD1 (6 bases). This CDR3 is 13 amino acids long. In germline, CDR1 is SGHKS, CDR2 YYEKEE (reference sequence). Trimming took off 7 bases at V and 10 bases at J, with 15 bases between the two ends. In DNA, the CDR3 is TGTGCCAGCGGCAGGACAGAGATGTCACCCCTCCACTTT. It is translated as CASGRTEMSPLHF.

V usage is TRBV30 and J usage is TRBJ1-2; D possibly corresponds to TRBD1 (6 bases). CDR1 and CDR2 (germline): GTSNPN, SVGIG (reference sequence). With 8 bases removed from V and 2 bases from J, the gap between germline ends came to 15 bases. This CDR3 has 13 residues. CDR3 sequence (DNA): TGTGCCGGGGTCACAGGGCGCAACTATGGCTACACCTTC. It codes for CAGVTGRNYGYTF.

This chain connects TRBV28 to TRBJ1-2; TRBD1 matches 10 bases. Germline CDR1 is MDHEN and CDR2 is SYDVKM. This CDR3 is 13 amino acids long. V was pared by 6 bases and J by 7 bases, with 5 bases of the junction left unmatched. The CDR3 here is CASRTGGIFGYTF. The CDR3 nucleotides are TGTGCCAGCAGGACAGGGGGCATCTTTGGCTACACCTTC.

This clone was seen just once. The CDR3 coding sequence is TGTGCCAGCAGTTTTCACGGGACAGGGTCAAATTATGGCTACACCTTC. Its protein product is CASSFHGTGSNYGYTF. V is TRBV27 and J is TRBJ1-2; 9 nucleotides match TRBD1. CDR1 and CDR2 from the germline V gene are MNHEY and SMNVEV (reference sequence). The V segment lost 3 bases and the J segment 5 bases; nucleotides outside the gene matches: 10. The CDR3 extends over 16 amino acids.

This clone was found a few times. The rearrangement joins TRBV29-1 to TRBJ1-1; the D is unclear. The germline V and J ends were trimmed by 2 bases and 1 base, with 17 bases remaining between them. Germline V gene data show CDR1 as SQVTM and CDR2 as ANQGSEA. The CDR3 contains 16 residues. In DNA, the CDR3 is TGCAGCGTTGAAACCGTCGAGACAAACTCGAACACTGAAGCTTTCTTT. Translated, it gives CSVETVETNSNTEAFF.

The chain couples TRBV11-2 to TRBJ1-1; D is uncertain. Germline V gene lookup returns CDR1 SGHAT and CDR2 FQNNGV. Trimming shortened V by 1 base and J by 5 bases, and 8 bases separated the two germline ends. This CDR3 is 13 amino acids long. CDR3 nucleotide sequence: TGTGCCAGCAGCTTAGTTATCCGGACTGAAGCTTTCTTT. Its protein is CASSLVIRTEAFF.

This chain connects TRBV5-1 to TRBJ2-3; the D gene is possibly TRBD2 (7 bases). V lost 0 bases, J lost 9 bases, and 20 bases lay in between. The CDR3 contains 16 residues. Germline V lookup: CDR1 SGHRS, CDR2 YFSETQ. DNA for the CDR3: TGCGCCAGCAGCTTGGTTCCGGGGGGCACCACGGAAACGCAGTATTTT. Protein: CASSLVPGGTTETQYF.

This chain uses TRBV9 with TRBJ1-1, with D unresolved. The CDR3 sequence is 15 residues long. Germline V gene sequence: CDR1 SGDLS, CDR2 YYNGEE. V shed 0 bases and J shed 1 base, with 10 bases lying between them. CDR3 amino acids: CASSVGLMGNTEAFF. CDR3 sequence (DNA): TGTGCCAGCAGCGTAGGACTGATGGGGAACACTGAAGCTTTCTTT.

This rearrangement joins TRBV5-4 to TRBJ2-2, with D tentatively TRBD1 (5 bases). Germline CDR1 reads SGHNT; CDR2 reads YYREEE (reference sequence). V shed 1 base and J shed 6 bases, with 16 bases lying between them. CDR3 length: 16 residues. The CDR3 loop reads CASSLSLDSAAGELFF. Written as DNA, the CDR3 is TGTGCCAGCAGCTTGTCCCTAGACAGTGCCGCCGGGGAGCTGTTTTTT.

The gene calls are TRBV28 and TRBJ2-7; 8 bases line up with TRBD2. The CDR3 spans 14 residues. Looked up from germline, CDR1 is MDHEN and CDR2 is SYDVKM. V dropped 3 bases and J dropped 3; count of bases not matched to a gene: 4. The DNA for the CDR3 is TGTGCCAGCAGTTTTTCCAGCGGGGGCTACGAGCAGTACTTC. This encodes CASSFSSGGYEQYF.

This clone was picked up one time. The J gene is TRBJ1-1, the V gene TRBV14; no firm D call. CDR1 and CDR2 (germline): SGHDN, FVKESK. CDR3 length: 12 amino acids. The V end was cut by 0 bases, the J end by 11 bases, with 10 bases between. The CDR3 here is CASSQDRLRAFF. The CDR3 DNA reads as TGTGCCAGCAGCCAAGATCGGTTGAGGGCTTTCTTT.

CDR3 sequence: CASRWTGDNEKLFF. The CDR3 DNA sequence: TGTGCCAGCAGGTGGACAGGGGATAATGAAAAACTGTTTTTT. The chain joins TRBV5-6 to TRBJ1-4, with 9 nucleotides matching TRBD1. Germline CDR1 SGHDT, CDR2 YYEEEE. The CDR3 covers 14 residues. The J segment lost 4 bases and the V segment lost 5 bases, leaving 3 bases of the junction unmatched.

This rearrangement joins TRBV5-1 to TRBJ2-7, with 14 bases lining up with TRBD2. J was trimmed by 7 bases and V by 4 bases; bases with no gene match: 10. CDR1 and CDR2 from the germline V gene are SGHRS and YFSETQ. There are 16 residues in the CDR3. CDR3 DNA sequence: TGCGCCAGCAGCGCGGGACTAGCGGGGGTCCTACGGGAGCAGTACTTC. Residues: CASSAGLAGVLREQYF.

The V gene is TRBV21-1, the J gene TRBJ1-5; no check of the table's D call, TRBD1, against the DNA was made. TRBV21-1 is a pseudogene segment. The CDR3 loop spans 20 amino acids. The CDR3 DNA sequence: TGTGCCAGCAGCAAGACTACCGGGACAAAAAAGGGGTATAGCAATCAGCCCCAGCATTTT. Residues: CASSKTTGTKKGYSNQPQHF.

The V gene is TRBV27, the J gene TRBJ2-3; no definite D call. The CDR3 has 14 amino acids. CDR1 is MNHEY and CDR2 is SMNVEV in the germline V gene (reference sequence). V was clipped by 4 bases and J by 6 bases, with 14 bases between them. The CDR3 sequence is CASSSRSTTDTQYF. CDR3 bases: TGTGCCAGCAGTTCTAGGTCCACCACCGATACGCAGTATTTT.

The chain recombines TRBV12-3 or TRBV12-4 with TRBJ1-6; D not resolved. This CDR3 spans 12 amino acids. V was pared by 5 bases and J by 7 bases, with 6 bases between. The CDR3, as DNA: TGTGCCAGCAGTCCTCCGAATTCACCCCTCCACTTT. This translates into CASSPPNSPLHF.

This chain connects TRBV6-5 to TRBJ1-6; no clear D gene. The CDR3 loop spans 15 amino acids. CDR1 is MNHEY and CDR2 is SVGAGI in the germline V gene. V lost 6 bases to trimming and J lost 5 bases, with 14 bases between them. The CDR3 spells CASSHTGVDNSPLHF. The CDR3 nucleotides read TGTGCCAGCAGCCACACGGGAGTAGATAATTCACCCCTCCACTTT.